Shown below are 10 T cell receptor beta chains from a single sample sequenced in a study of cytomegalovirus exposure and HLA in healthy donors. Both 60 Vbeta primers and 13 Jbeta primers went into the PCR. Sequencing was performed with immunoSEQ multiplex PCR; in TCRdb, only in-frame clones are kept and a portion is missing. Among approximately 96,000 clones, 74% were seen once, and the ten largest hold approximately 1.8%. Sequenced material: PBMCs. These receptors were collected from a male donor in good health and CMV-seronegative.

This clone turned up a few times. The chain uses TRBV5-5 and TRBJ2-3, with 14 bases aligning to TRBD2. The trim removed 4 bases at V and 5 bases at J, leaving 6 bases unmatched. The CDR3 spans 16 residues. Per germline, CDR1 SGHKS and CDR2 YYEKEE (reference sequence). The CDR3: CASSPGLAGVLDTQYF. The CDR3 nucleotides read TGTGCCAGCAGCCCGGGACTAGCGGGAGTTCTAGATACGCAGTATTTT.

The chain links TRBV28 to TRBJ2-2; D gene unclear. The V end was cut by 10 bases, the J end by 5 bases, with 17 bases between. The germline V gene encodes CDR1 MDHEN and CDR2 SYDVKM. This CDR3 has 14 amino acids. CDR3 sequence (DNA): TGTGCCACTCTGGCCCAAACCTTAACCGGGGAGCTGTTTTTT. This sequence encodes CATLAQTLTGELFF.

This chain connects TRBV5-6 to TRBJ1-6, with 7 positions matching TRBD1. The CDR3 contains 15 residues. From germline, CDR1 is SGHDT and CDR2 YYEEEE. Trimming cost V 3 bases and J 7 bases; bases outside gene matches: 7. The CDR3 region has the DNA TGTGCCAGCAGCTACCTGACAGGGTCGAATTCACCCCTCCACTTT. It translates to CASSYLTGSNSPLHF.

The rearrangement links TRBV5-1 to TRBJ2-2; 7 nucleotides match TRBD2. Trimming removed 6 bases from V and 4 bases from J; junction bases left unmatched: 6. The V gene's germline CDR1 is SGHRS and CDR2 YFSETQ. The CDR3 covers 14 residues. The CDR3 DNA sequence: TGCGCCAGCACCCGGGACTACCCCACCGGGGAGCTGTTTTTT. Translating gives CASTRDYPTGELFF. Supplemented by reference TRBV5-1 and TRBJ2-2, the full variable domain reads KAGVTQTPRYLIKTRGQQVTLSCSPISGHRSVSWYQQTPGQGLQFLFEYFSETQRNKGNFPGRFSGRQFSNSRSEMNVSTLELGDSALYLCASTRDYPTGELFFGEGSRLTVL.

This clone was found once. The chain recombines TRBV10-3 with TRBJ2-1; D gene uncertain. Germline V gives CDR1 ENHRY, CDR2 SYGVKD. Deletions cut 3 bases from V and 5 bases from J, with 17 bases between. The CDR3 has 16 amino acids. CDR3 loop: CAISERRKPPNNEQFF. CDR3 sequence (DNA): TGTGCCATCAGTGAACGGCGGAAGCCCCCCAACAATGAGCAGTTCTTC.

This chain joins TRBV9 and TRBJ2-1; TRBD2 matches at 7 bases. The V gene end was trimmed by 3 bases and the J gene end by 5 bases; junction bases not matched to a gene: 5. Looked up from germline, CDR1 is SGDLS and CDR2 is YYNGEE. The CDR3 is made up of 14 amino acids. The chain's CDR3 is CASSAGRINNEQFF. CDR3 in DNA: TGTGCCAGCAGCGCCGGGAGGATCAACAATGAGCAGTTCTTC.

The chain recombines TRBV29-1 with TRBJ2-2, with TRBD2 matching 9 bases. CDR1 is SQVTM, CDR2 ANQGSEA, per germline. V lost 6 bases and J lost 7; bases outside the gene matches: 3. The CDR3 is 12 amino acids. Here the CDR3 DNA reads TGCAGCGTGCGGGAGGGCTTCGGGGAGCTGTTTTTT. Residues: CSVREGFGELFF.

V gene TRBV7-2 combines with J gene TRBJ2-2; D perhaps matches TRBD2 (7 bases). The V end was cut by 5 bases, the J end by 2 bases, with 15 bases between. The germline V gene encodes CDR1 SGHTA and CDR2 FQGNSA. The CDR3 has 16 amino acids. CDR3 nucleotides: TGTGCCAGCAGCCCCCTCAGGGGACTAAACACCGGGGAGCTGTTTTTT. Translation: CASSPLRGLNTGELFF.

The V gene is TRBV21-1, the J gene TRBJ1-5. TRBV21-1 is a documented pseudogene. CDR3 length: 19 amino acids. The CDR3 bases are TGTGCCAGCAGCAATGCGGCCGCCCCAAACCTCGTCTACAATCAGCCCCAGCATTTT. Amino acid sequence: CASSNAAAPNLVYNQPQHF.

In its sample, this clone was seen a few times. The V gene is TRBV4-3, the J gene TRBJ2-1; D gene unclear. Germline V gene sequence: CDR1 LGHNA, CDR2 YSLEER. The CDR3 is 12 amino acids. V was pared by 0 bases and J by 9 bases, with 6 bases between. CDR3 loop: CASSQDSSEQFF. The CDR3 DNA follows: TGCGCCAGCAGCCAAGACTCGAGTGAGCAGTTCTTC.